The 27 T cell receptor beta chains below were found in one sample sequenced in a study of beta chain features in type 1 diabetes. Study-wide points: For Type 1 diabetes patients, all four CD4+ subsets carried TCRB CDR3s that were moderately but significantly shorter.

Reverse transcribing all isolated RNA meant expressed TCRB transcripts were sequenced. Clones were read by immunoSEQ multiplex PCR, and TCRdb kept only the in-frame ones, dropping some. The sample consists of about 120,000 clones, 15% to 20% of them appearing once. The antigens these receptors bind are not known. The sample comprised central memory CD4+ T cells from blood. The origin of the receptors is a man aged 25 to 40 with type 1 diabetes.

The chain uses TRBV9 and TRBJ2-1; D ambiguous. The CDR3 has 14 amino acids. Trimming left V 4 bases short and J 3 bases short, with 11 bases between. The germline CDR1 and CDR2 sequences are SGDLS and YYNGEE. CDR3 nucleotides: TGTGCCAGCAGCCTTGGACCCGTCTACAATGAGCAGTTCTTC. This encodes CASSLGPVYNEQFF.

Here the CDR3 DNA reads TGCGCCAGCAGCCAAGGGACACGAGCCTACTCCTACGAGCAGTACTTC. Translating gives CASSQGTRAYSYEQYF. The chain recombines TRBV4-3 with TRBJ2-7; D possibly corresponds to TRBD1 (5 bases). Trimming shortened V by 1 base and J by 0 bases, and 13 bases separated the two germline ends. The CDR3 covers 16 residues. Germline CDR1 reads LGHNA; CDR2 reads YSLEER.

This clone was counted a single time. The chain is built from TRBV28 and TRBJ2-6; the D is unclear. Germline CDR1 MDHEN, CDR2 SYDVKM. This CDR3 spans 15 amino acids. Trimming cost V 5 bases and J 0 bases, with 8 bases left between them. As DNA, the CDR3 is TGTGCCAGCAGTCCAAGCCTCTCTGGGGCCAACGTCCTGACTTTC. Its protein product is CASSPSLSGANVLTF.

The chain employs TRBV4-1 and TRBJ2-3; weak D call: TRBD1 (7 bases). V was clipped by 5 bases and J by 3 bases, with 18 bases between them. There are 16 residues in the CDR3. Germline lookup yields CDR1 MGHRA and CDR2 YSYEKL. The CDR3 DNA reads TGCGCCAGCAGCAAAGGCGGTTCAGGGGGGACAGATACGCAGTATTTT. Translation: CASSKGGSGGTDTQYF.

This clone was seen at least ten times. V is TRBV14 and J is TRBJ2-1; TRBD1 aligns across 10 bases. The length of the CDR3 is 14 residues. The trim removed 7 bases at V and 10 bases at J, leaving 10 bases unmatched. The germline gives CDR1 SGHDN, CDR2 FVKESK. CDR3 amino acids: CASTSGQGSVEQFF. In DNA form, the CDR3 reads TGTGCCAGCACCTCGGGACAGGGGAGTGTAGAGCAGTTCTTC.

The chain carries TRBV7-2 and TRBJ2-7; the match to TRBD2 covers 8 bases. Germline CDR1 reads SGHTA; CDR2 reads FQGNSA. The CDR3 runs to 15 residues. V lost 5 bases and J lost 0; bases outside the gene matches: 6. The CDR3 DNA sequence: TGTGCCAGCAGCCCTGGACTAGCCCGCTCCTACGAGCAGTACTTC. It is translated as CASSPGLARSYEQYF.

The genes are TRBV7-8 and TRBJ2-3, with D uncertain. V was pared by 3 bases and J by 4 bases, with 14 bases between. The germline V gene has CDR1 SGHVS and CDR2 FQNEAQ. This CDR3 is 15 amino acids long. The CDR3 DNA reads TGTGCCAGCAGCTTCGCCGGGCCCAGCCCAGATACGCAGTATTTT. This encodes CASSFAGPSPDTQYF. Filled out from reference TRBV7-8 and TRBJ2-3, the complete variable domain reads GAGVSQSPRYKVAKRGQDVALRCDPISGHVSLFWYQQALGQGPEFLTYFQNEAQLDKSGLPSDRFFAERPEGSVSTLKIQRTQQEDSAVYLCASSFAGPSPDTQYFGPGTRLTVL.

This clone was found a few times. This chain uses TRBV7-9 with TRBJ2-1; 9 bases match TRBD1. V lost 2 bases, J lost 7 bases, and 3 bases stayed unmatched. The CDR3 extends over 14 amino acids. Germline CDR1 and CDR2: SEHNR and FQNEAQ (reference sequence). The CDR3 loop is CASSLLGTGNEQFF. The DNA of the CDR3 is TGTGCCAGCAGCTTATTAGGGACAGGGAATGAGCAGTTCTTC.

In its sample, this clone was seen many times. The V gene is TRBV12-5, the J gene TRBJ2-5; D might be TRBD1 (5 bases). With 6 bases removed from V and 10 bases from J, the gap between germline ends came to 18 bases. The CDR3 has 13 amino acids. The germline gives CDR1 LGHNT, CDR2 FRNRAP. DNA of the CDR3: TGTGCTAGTGGCCGTTCAGGGCTGAGTGGCCAGTACTTC. Its translation: CASGRSGLSGQYF.

This clone was seen a handful of times. The CDR3: CASSLGSSTDTQYF. The DNA of the CDR3 is TGTGCCAGCAGCTTGGGATCTAGCACAGATACGCAGTATTTT. The chain recombines TRBV7-8 with TRBJ2-3; D is uncertain. Trimming cost V 3 bases and J 0 bases, with 7 bases left between them. This CDR3 contains 14 residues. Germline values: CDR1 SGHVS, CDR2 FQNEAQ.

This clone was observed a few times. The rearrangement uses TRBV7-3 and TRBJ2-1, with 7 bases matching TRBD2. V gave up 5 bases and J gave up 4 bases; unmatched junction bases: 8. This CDR3 region has 15 residues. Per germline, CDR1 SGHTA and CDR2 FQGTGA. Here the CDR3 DNA reads TGTGCCAGCAGCCCCTGGGAGGGGAAGTACAATGAGCAGTTCTTC. Protein sequence: CASSPWEGKYNEQFF.

In DNA form, the CDR3 reads TGTGCCAGTAGTATACAGGTCCAACGAGCCGAGCAGTACTTC. This translates into CASSIQVQRAEQYF. V is TRBV19 and J is TRBJ2-7; no definite D call. The CDR3 extends over 14 amino acids. The V end lost 2 bases, the J end lost 6 bases, and 14 bases lay between the germline ends. The germline V gene encodes CDR1 LNHDA and CDR2 SQIVND (reference sequence).

This clone was detected only a few times. This chain links TRBV7-9 with TRBJ2-1; D may be TRBD1 (5 bases). In germline, CDR1 is SEHNR, CDR2 FQNEAQ (reference sequence). The V end lost 5 bases, the J end lost 3 bases, and 23 bases lay between the germline ends. There are 18 residues in the CDR3. The CDR3 DNA sequence: TGTGCCAGCAGCCCCGATGGGGCTTCCCTTTTGTTCTACAATGAGCAGTTCTTC. It yields the protein CASSPDGASLLFYNEQFF.

This sequence joins TRBV19 and TRBJ2-1; TRBD2 aligns across 10 bases. CDR1 and CDR2 from the germline V gene are LNHDA and SQIVND (reference sequence). The CDR3 spans 16 residues. V lost 3 bases and J lost 1; bases outside the gene matches: 3. The CDR3 sequence: CASSMLLAGSYNEQFF. DNA for the CDR3: TGTGCCAGTAGTATGCTACTAGCGGGGTCCTACAATGAGCAGTTCTTC.

In this sample, this clone turned up many times. The same CDR3 arises from other DNA sequences in this sample as well. The chain is built from TRBV5-6 and TRBJ2-1; D is uncertain. V lost 1 base and J lost 6, with 2 bases in between. CDR3 length: 11 residues. The germline V gene encodes CDR1 SGHDT and CDR2 YYEEEE. The CDR3 region is CASSLTNEQFF. The CDR3 DNA follows: TGTGCCAGCAGCTTGACCAATGAGCAGTTCTTC.

This clone was observed a few times. The rearrangement links TRBV6-5 to TRBJ1-6, with D perhaps matching TRBD1 (5 bases). Germline V gives CDR1 MNHEY, CDR2 SVGAGI. V lost 5 bases, J lost 10 bases, and 15 bases lay in between. The length of the CDR3 is 14 residues. As DNA, the CDR3 is TGTGCCAGCAGTGACCAGGGTGAATACTCACCCCTCCACTTT. This translates into CASSDQGEYSPLHF.

This clone has at least ten counts. For the CDR3, the DNA is TGTGCCTGGAGTGGGGGACAGAATACGCAGTATTTT. Its translation is CAWSGGQNTQYF. This chain connects TRBV30 to TRBJ2-3, with TRBD1 matching over 7 bases. Trimming took 1 base from V and 7 from J; bases not matched to a gene: 2. Germline CDR1 reads GTSNPN; CDR2 reads SVGIG (reference sequence). The CDR3 runs to 12 residues.

The chain has TRBV4-3 and TRBJ1-4, with 9 bases that match TRBD1. J was trimmed by 5 bases and V by 6 bases; bases with no gene match: 7. From germline, CDR1 is LGHNA and CDR2 YSLEER. The CDR3 loop spans 15 amino acids. The CDR3 loop reads CASSPSGTGNEKLFF. The CDR3 DNA reads TGCGCCAGCAGTCCTAGCGGGACAGGGAATGAAAAACTGTTTTTT.

V usage is TRBV29-1 and J usage is TRBJ2-7; 8 bases are a match to TRBD2. CDR1 SQVTM and CDR2 ANQGSEA come from the germline V gene. Trimming removed 3 bases from V and 2 bases from J; junction bases left unmatched: 9. CDR3 length: 15 residues. The CDR3 loop is CSVDASSGGTYEQYF. The CDR3 DNA is TGCAGCGTTGATGCGTCGAGCGGGGGAACCTACGAGCAGTACTTC.

This clone has a handful of counts. The chain links TRBV29-1 to TRBJ2-2; no clear D. CDR1 and CDR2 (germline): SQVTM, ANQGSEA. This CDR3 is 13 amino acids long. V was cut by 4 bases and J by 2 bases, with 8 bases left in between. The CDR3 nucleotides read TGCAGCGTTGTGCGAGCTAACACCGGGGAGCTGTTTTTT. This codes for CSVVRANTGELFF.

This clone has just a few counts. The V and J genes are TRBV28 and TRBJ2-7; 8 positions match TRBD1. The CDR3 is made up of 15 amino acids. Germline trimming cut 4 bases from V and 1 base from J; bases unmatched to any gene: 6. Germline values: CDR1 MDHEN, CDR2 SYDVKM. The CDR3 here is CASSSSGTGSYEQYF. DNA of the CDR3: TGTGCCAGCAGTTCCTCCGGGACAGGTTCCTACGAGCAGTACTTC.

The chain has TRBV6-5 and TRBJ2-5, with 8 bases that match TRBD2. The CDR3 is made up of 14 amino acids. J gave up 5 bases and V 4 bases, and 6 bases lay outside the gene matches. Germline V gene data show CDR1 as MNHEY and CDR2 as SVGAGI. CDR3 DNA: TGTGCCAGCAGTTTTGCGGGGGGCCGGGAGACCCAGTACTTC. This translates into CASSFAGGRETQYF.

This clone occurred a few times. This chain connects TRBV5-6 to TRBJ2-1; 7 bases are shared with TRBD2. The germline V gene encodes CDR1 SGHDT and CDR2 YYEEEE. This CDR3 is 16 amino acids long. The V segment lost 3 bases and the J segment 4 bases; nucleotides outside the gene matches: 10. CDR3 sequence reads: CASSSRLARGYNEQFF. In DNA, the CDR3 is TGTGCCAGCAGCTCCAGACTAGCTCGTGGGTACAATGAGCAGTTCTTC.

In this sample, this clone turned up a few times. The rearrangement joins TRBV7-9 to TRBJ1-1, with TRBD1 matching 7 bases. In germline, CDR1 is SEHNR, CDR2 FQNEAQ (reference sequence). The V gene end was trimmed by 5 bases and the J gene end by 1 base; junction bases not matched to a gene: 7. CDR3 length: 15 amino acids. The CDR3 spells CASSTTGTANTEAFF. CDR3 coding DNA: TGTGCCAGCAGCACCACCGGGACAGCGAACACTGAAGCTTTCTTT.

The genes are TRBV14 and TRBJ1-1; D perhaps matches TRBD1 (5 bases). The V gene's germline CDR1 is SGHDN and CDR2 FVKESK. The CDR3 length is 15 residues. V was shortened by 1 base and J by 4 bases, with 13 bases between the two germline ends. The CDR3 DNA reads as TGTGCCAGCAGCCAAGTCTGGGGTGGGGGCACTGAAGCTTTCTTT. The encoded protein is CASSQVWGGGTEAFF.

This chain joins TRBV27 and TRBJ2-7, with 7 bases fitting TRBD1. The CDR3 is made up of 14 amino acids. Germline trimming cut 5 bases from V and 5 bases from J; bases unmatched to any gene: 9. CDR1 MNHEY and CDR2 SMNVEV come from the germline V gene (reference sequence). The CDR3 protein is CASSTDRGGHEQYF. The CDR3 nucleotides are TGTGCCAGCAGTACCGACAGAGGGGGCCACGAGCAGTACTTC.

V and J are TRBV6-5 and TRBJ1-4, with no clear D. The length of the CDR3 is 15 residues. Germline lookup yields CDR1 MNHEY and CDR2 SVGAGI. Trimming left V 6 bases short and J 8 bases short, with 19 bases between. This CDR3 is CASRSPGLGSEKLFF. The CDR3 region has the DNA TGTGCCAGCAGATCCCCCGGCCTCGGGAGCGAAAAACTGTTTTTT.